This is a list of T cell receptor beta chains from one sample in a study of early T cells in non-severe SARS-CoV-2 infection. TCRdb reprocessed the 5' RACE reads with MiXCR, giving one entry per CDR3 protein. The repertoire holds tens of thousands of distinct CDR3 sequences, with roughly 18% as singletons. Here the sequenced sample was whole blood, taken at baseline. The receptors originated from an adult who was a healthcare worker with PCR-confirmed SARS-CoV-2 infection or an uninfected control (not recorded which). CDR3s include the opening cysteine and the closing phenylalanine or tryptophan. Fields, in order: clone size, D gene, J gene, V gene, CDR3 protein, CDR3 DNA. D genes are given only for firm matches. Clone sizes are given selectively: once, few, many, or a class where the clone is expanded.

size: .; D: .; J: TRBJ1-5; V: TRBV18; CDR3: CASSPGFSNQPQHF; DNA: TGTGCCAGCTCACCCGGTTTTAGCAATCAGCCCCAGCATTTT
size: .; D: .; J: TRBJ1-4; V: TRBV30; CDR3: CAWTSFRGREKLFF; DNA: TGTGCCTGGACCTCGTTCCGCGGGAGGGAAAAACTGTTTTTT
size: few; D: TRBD1; J: TRBJ2-1; V: TRBV15; CDR3: CATSRGTGRSSYNEQFF; DNA: TGTGCCACCAGCAGAGGGACAGGTCGTAGCTCCTACAATGAGCAGTTCTTC
size: few; D: .; J: TRBJ2-1; V: TRBV20-1; CDR3: CSAKPSNSYNEQFF; DNA: TGCAGTGCCAAGCCATCTAACTCTTACAATGAGCAGTTCTTC
size: .; D: .; J: TRBJ1-4; V: TRBV27; CDR3: CASSLRRGEKLFF; DNA: TGTGCCAGCAGTTTACGCAGGGGTGAAAAACTGTTTTTT
size: .; D: TRBD1; J: TRBJ2-3; V: TRBV28; CDR3: CATRAGGGTDTQYF; DNA: TGTGCCACCAGGGCAGGGGGCGGTACAGATACGCAGTATTTT
size: .; D: TRBD1; J: TRBJ1-2; V: TRBV3-1; CDR3: CASSRNRGDGYTF; DNA: TGTGCCAGCAGCCGGAACAGGGGGGACGGCTACACCTTC
size: .; D: .; J: TRBJ2-7; V: TRBV5-1; CDR3: CASSLNRGGYEQYF; DNA: TGCGCCAGCAGCTTGAACCGGGGTGGCTACGAGCAGTACTTC
size: .; D: .; J: TRBJ2-7; V: TRBV20-1; CDR3: CSARTDTYEQYF; DNA: TGCAGTGCGAGGACGGACACCTACGAGCAGTACTTC
size: few; D: .; J: TRBJ2-7; V: TRBV7-2; CDR3: CASSLRDGGYEQYF; DNA: TGTGCCAGCAGCCTCAGGGACGGTGGCTACGAGCAGTACTTC
size: .; D: .; J: TRBJ1-2; V: TRBV12-3/TRBV12-4; CDR3: CASSQGKGYGYTF; DNA: TGTGCCAGCAGCCAGGGGAAGGGCTATGGCTACACCTTC
size: .; D: .; J: TRBJ1-2; V: TRBV3-1; CDR3: CASSPGGPGNPPRGYTF; DNA: TGTGCCAGCAGCCCGGGAGGGCCAGGGAATCCTCCTCGCGGCTACACCTTC
size: .; D: .; J: TRBJ1-5; V: TRBV5-1; CDR3: CASSLDGSNQPQHF; DNA: TGCGCCAGCAGCTTGGATGGTAGCAATCAGCCCCAGCATTTT